The T cell receptor beta chain described here comes from a study of cytomegalovirus exposure and HLA in healthy donors. Study-level findings and limits: It was reported that TCR beta sequences correctly inferred the HLA-A and HLA-B alleles for most subjects. An analysis that was carried out later associated 16,951 TCR beta sequences with HLA alleles at 0.05 false discovery rate.

13 Jbeta primers and 60 Vbeta primers were used for the PCR. Measured with immunoSEQ multiplex PCR; TCRdb has only the in-frame clones, and not every one. The sample lists over 150,000 clones, around 80% occurring once. Concerning this clone itself: The antigen remains unidentified.

This clonotype was obtained from a male donor in good health and CMV-seropositive. The specimen sequenced was PBMCs.

The CDR3 DNA reads TGTGCCAGCTCGCCCGTAGGACTAGCGAACACCGGGGAGCTGTTTTTT. It is translated as CASSPVGLANTGELFF. This rearrangement joins TRBV18 to TRBJ2-2, with 7 bases matching TRBD2. From germline, CDR1 is KGHSH and CDR2 LQKENI. V dropped 6 bases and J dropped 0; count of bases not matched to a gene: 7. This CDR3 is 16 amino acids long.